Given below is one TCR beta chain in context. The CDR3 length is 13 residues. The V end was cut by 6 bases, the J end by 10 bases, with 16 bases between. Germline assignment: CDR1 ENHRY and CDR2 SYGVKD. The sample originates from a study of shared clonotypes between healthy human individuals. Libraries were prepared by immunoSEQ multiplex PCR; TCRdb keeps only in-frame clonotypes and omits some of them. Of about 520,000 clones listed, roughly 95% are singletons. The chain employs TRBV10-3 and TRBJ2-1; D not resolved. The sample comprised naive CD4+ T cells sorted from blood. Subset defined: CD45RA+ positively selected. This TCR derives from a woman in her thirties in good health. In DNA, the CDR3 is TGTGCCATCAGGGGATTTTCTCGGCGCGAGCAGTTCTTC. Its translation is CAIRGFSRREQFF.